This T cell receptor (beta chain) is drawn from a study of T cell responses to AZD1222 COVID-19 vaccine. In the study overall: Pooled samples include second doses given at about 4 or 12 weeks.

For this clone: Its specificity is unknown.

Notes on the study in general: Only a handful of people who got AZD1222 tested seropositive at baseline. Clonal diversity was possibly underestimated, and white British individuals and females predominated among donors. The reported proportion of spike-specific TCRs targeting unmutated variant regions was nearly half.

Libraries were prepared by immunoSEQ multiplex PCR; TCRdb keeps only in-frame clonotypes and omits some of them. Of fewer than 120,000 clones listed, around 85% are singletons. The CDR3 is 12 amino acids. V was trimmed by 6 bases and J by 2 bases, leaving 7 bases between them. The sequenced sample was peripheral blood, obtained on day 0 of AZD1222 vaccination. This receptor was identified in an adult in good health. The V and J genes are TRBV12-3 or TRBV12-4 and TRBJ1-2; the D is unclear. The CDR3 loop is CASRIGNYGYTF. The CDR3 coding sequence is TGTGCCAGCAGAATTGGGAACTATGGCTACACCTTC.